One sample yielded the 20 T cell receptor beta chains listed below, sequenced in a study of immune evolution from preneoplasia to lung adenocarcinoma. Sequenced by immunoSEQ multiplex PCR; TCRdb stores in-frame clones only, minus some. The sample holds fewer than 7,500 clones; over 75% are singletons and the top ten take more than 10%. Sequencing was performed on FFPE minimally invasive lung adenocarcinoma tissue. Source of these receptors: a person aged 55-79 years with lung adenocarcinoma.

The chain is built from TRBV11-2 and TRBJ2-7; D perhaps matches TRBD1 (6 bases). The CDR3 covers 16 residues. V was trimmed by 5 bases and J by 0 bases, leaving 17 bases between them. CDR1 is SGHAT, CDR2 FQNNGV, per germline. CDR3 protein: CASSIEGGRSSYEQYF. For the CDR3, the DNA is TGTGCCAGCAGCATCGAAGGGGGTAGGAGCTCCTACGAGCAGTACTTC.

By frequency in the sample, this clone is large (0.1 to 1%). The rearrangement links TRBV10-3 to TRBJ1-1, with TRBD1 as a possible D gene (5 bases). The CDR3 totals 15 residues. Trimming took 0 bases from V and 3 from J, leaving 11 bases between them. Germline V gene data show CDR1 as ENHRY and CDR2 as SYGVKD. The CDR3 DNA reads as TGTGCCATCAGTGAGTCTAGGGGCAGATACACTGAAGCTTTCTTT. It specifies CAISESRGRYTEAFF.

The rearrangement links TRBV28 to TRBJ2-1; D gene uncertain. This CDR3 comprises 15 residues. Per the germline V gene, CDR1 is MDHEN and CDR2 is SYDVKM. V was pared by 5 bases and J by 7 bases, with 18 bases between. DNA of the CDR3: TGTGCCAGCAGTCAGTCCGTGAAGGGCAGAAATGAGCAGTTCTTC. This encodes CASSQSVKGRNEQFF.

This chain joins TRBV11-2 and TRBJ2-7; the D gene could be TRBD1 or TRBD2 (5 bases each). In germline, CDR1 is SGHAT, CDR2 FQNNGV. Trimming took off 3 bases at V and 2 bases at J, with 14 bases between the two ends. The CDR3 is made up of 15 amino acids. The CDR3 DNA follows: TGTGCCAGCAGCTTGGGAAGGGGACCTCCCTACGAGCAGTACTTC. Its protein is CASSLGRGPPYEQYF.

Points on this clone: One junction end disagrees with the germline gene, perhaps due to a read error. J is TRBJ2-5 and V is TRBV5-4, with 7 nucleotides matching TRBD2. The CDR3 is 13 amino acids. CDR1 SGHNT and CDR2 YYREEE come from the germline V gene (reference sequence). The CDR3 protein is CAFEGRVQETQYF. CDR3 in DNA: TGTGCTTTTGAGGGGAGGGTCCAAGAGACTCAGTACTTC.

The sample holds one count of this clone. In DNA form, the CDR3 reads TGTGCCAGCAGTGAAGCGCTACGTACGCAGTATTTT. Translation: CASSEALRTQYF. This chain connects TRBV2 to TRBJ2-3; D gene uncertain. This CDR3 comprises 12 residues. V lost 0 bases to trimming and J lost 8 bases, with 6 bases between them. Germline V lookup: CDR1 SNHLY, CDR2 FYNNEI.

This chain connects TRBV6-5 to TRBJ1-2, with D possibly matching TRBD1 (6 bases). Germline CDR1 MNHEY, CDR2 SVGAGI. V was clipped by 7 bases and J by 4 bases, with 10 bases between them. This CDR3 spans 12 amino acids. CDR3 coding DNA: TGTGCCAGCACCCGGGACATCTATGGCTACACCTTC. The encoded protein is CASTRDIYGYTF.

V and J are TRBV7-9 and TRBJ1-1, with a tentative D call TRBD1 (6 bases). V lost 0 bases and J lost 1, with 6 bases in between. The germline gives CDR1 SEHNR, CDR2 FQNEAQ (reference sequence). The CDR3 sequence is 14 residues long. The CDR3 protein is CASSLATGNTEAFF. For the CDR3, the DNA is TGTGCCAGCAGCTTAGCGACAGGGAACACTGAAGCTTTCTTT.

V gene TRBV28 combines with J gene TRBJ1-1; 8 nucleotides align to TRBD1. The germline V gene has CDR1 MDHEN and CDR2 SYDVKM. V shed 5 bases and J 3 bases; nucleotides not matched to a gene: 8. There are 15 residues in the CDR3. The CDR3 protein is CASSRSGGGYTEAFF. CDR3 sequence (DNA): TGTGCCAGCAGTAGGTCAGGGGGCGGGTACACTGAAGCTTTCTTT.

V is TRBV15 and J is TRBJ2-2; 8 nucleotides match TRBD2. The CDR3 sequence is 16 residues long. V gave up 0 bases and J gave up 8 bases; unmatched junction bases: 8. CDR1 and CDR2 (germline): LNHNV, YYDKDF (reference sequence). For the CDR3, the DNA is TGTGCCACCAGCAGAGAACGAGCGGGAGATGTAGGGGAGCTGTTTTTT. Protein: CATSRERAGDVGELFF.

V usage is TRBV30 and J usage is TRBJ2-7; TRBD2 aligns across 12 bases. The V gene's germline CDR1 is GTSNPN and CDR2 SVGIG (reference sequence). This CDR3 contains 15 residues. V was clipped by 6 bases and J by 5 bases; unmatched bases: 11. This CDR3 reads CACPKLAGGPNEQYF. CDR3 DNA: TGTGCCTGCCCCAAGCTAGCGGGAGGGCCTAACGAGCAGTACTTC.

The rearrangement joins TRBV13 to TRBJ1-3; D not certain. The CDR3 is 14 amino acids. V was pared by 5 bases and J by 1 base, with 9 bases between. Germline V gives CDR1 PRHDT, CDR2 FYEKMQ (reference sequence). The CDR3 loop is CASSRQGSGNTIYF. The CDR3 coding sequence is TGTGCCAGCAGCCGACAAGGATCTGGAAACACCATATATTTT.

V usage is TRBV5-6 and J usage is TRBJ2-7, with TRBD2 identical over 10 bases. The CDR3 has 14 residues. Trimming removed 1 base from V and 7 bases from J; junction bases left unmatched: 5. CDR1 SGHDT and CDR2 YYEEEE come from the germline V gene. The CDR3: CASSLIAGGGEQYF. The DNA of the CDR3 is TGTGCCAGCAGCTTGATAGCGGGAGGTGGAGAGCAGTACTTC.

This sequence joins TRBV5-1 and TRBJ2-7; D is perhaps TRBD1 (5 bases). The germline CDR1 and CDR2 sequences are SGHRS and YFSETQ. CDR3 length equals 13 residues. V dropped 0 bases and J dropped 9 bases, with 13 bases sitting between them. The CDR3 loop reads CASSLDQGFGQYF. In nucleotides, the CDR3 is TGCGCCAGCAGCTTGGATCAGGGCTTCGGGCAGTACTTC.

The chain is built from TRBV10-1 and TRBJ2-1, with 11 bases fitting TRBD1. Germline trimming cut 4 bases from V and 7 bases from J; bases unmatched to any gene: 9. Germline V gene lookup returns CDR1 WNHNN and CDR2 SYGVQD (reference sequence). This CDR3 contains 16 residues. This CDR3 is CASSATGTGGWNEQFF. The DNA for the CDR3 is TGCGCCAGCAGTGCTACTGGGACAGGGGGATGGAATGAGCAGTTCTTC.

The chain links TRBV9 to TRBJ2-1, with D possibly matching TRBD2 (5 bases). This CDR3 has 16 residues. CDR1 is SGDLS, CDR2 YYNGEE, per germline. Trimming pared 0 bases from V and 1 base from J, leaving 11 bases between. The CDR3 protein is CASSVGGLGSYNEQFF. CDR3 bases: TGTGCCAGCAGCGTAGGAGGGCTAGGGTCCTACAATGAGCAGTTCTTC.

The chain recombines TRBV2 with TRBJ2-7; 14 nucleotides align to TRBD2. CDR1 is SNHLY, CDR2 FYNNEI, per germline. CDR3 length equals 15 residues. V trimming: 8 bases; J trimming: 6 bases; junction bases outside the gene matches: 9. As DNA, the CDR3 is TGTGCCAGCGATACCGGGACTAGCGGGAGACTCGAGCAGTACTTC. Its translation is CASDTGTSGRLEQYF.

The chain is built from TRBV7-9 and TRBJ1-3; D is unresolved. The ends were cut back, 5 bases at V and 3 bases at J, with 14 bases in the middle. The CDR3 has 15 residues. Germline V gene sequence: CDR1 SEHNR, CDR2 FQNEAQ (reference sequence). The CDR3 sequence is CASSAANGYGNTIYF. The CDR3 nucleotides are TGTGCCAGCAGCGCCGCAAACGGTTATGGAAACACCATATATTTT.

The rearrangement joins TRBV11-2 to TRBJ2-1; 10 nucleotides align to TRBD2. The CDR3 runs 14 residues. V trimming: 2 bases; J trimming: 14 bases; junction bases outside the gene matches: 9. The germline gives CDR1 SGHAT, CDR2 FQNNGV. In nucleotides, the CDR3 is TGTGCCAGCAGCTTAACCGCCCTAGCGGGAGAGAAGTTCTTC. Translation: CASSLTALAGEKFF.

The chain links TRBV28 to TRBJ2-7; TRBD2 aligns across 8 bases. This CDR3 is 17 amino acids long. The germline V gene encodes CDR1 MDHEN and CDR2 SYDVKM. Trimming removed 3 bases from V and 2 bases from J; junction bases left unmatched: 12. The CDR3 sequence: CASSFWRPGLGAYEQYF. CDR3 nucleotide sequence: TGTGCCAGCAGTTTTTGGCGACCGGGACTAGGGGCCTACGAGCAGTACTTC.